The 18 T cell receptor beta chains below were found in one sample sequenced in a study of PD-1 blockade in classical Hodgkin lymphoma. Time point: cycle 4 day 1 (C4D1), after less than seven weeks of nivolumab. Autologous stem cell transplantation was followed by relapse in every patient, and brentuximab vedotin exposure varied. Here immunoSEQ multiplex PCR was the method, and the copy in TCRdb shows in-frame clones only, minus some. This sample has about 44,000 clones, with just over 65% found just once. Sequencing was performed on peripheral blood mononuclear cells (PBMCs), taken before the fourth cycle of nivolumab. The origin of the receptors is a human donor with classical Hodgkin lymphoma.

This clone was observed a handful of times. The CDR3 nucleotides read TGCGCCAGCAGCCAGTTCCCTAGCGGGATAAATTCCTACAATGAGCAGTTCTTC. Translating gives CASSQFPSGINSYNEQFF. This chain joins TRBV4-1 and TRBJ2-1, with 9 bases lining up with TRBD2. Per germline, CDR1 MGHRA and CDR2 YSYEKL. The CDR3 contains 18 residues. Trimming cost V 3 bases and J 1 base; bases outside gene matches: 10.

This clone was recorded a few times. The V call is TRBV18, the J call TRBJ2-3, with D unclear. CDR1 KGHSH and CDR2 LQKENI come from the germline V gene. Trimming removed 0 bases at V and 0 bases at J, with 7 bases between. This CDR3 comprises 15 residues. This CDR3 reads CASSPPDGSTDTQYF. CDR3 bases: TGTGCCAGCTCACCACCGGACGGGAGCACAGATACGCAGTATTTT. Combining the CDR3 with reference TRBV18 and TRBJ2-3 gives the whole variable domain NAGVMQNPRHLVRRRGQEARLRCSPMKGHSHVYWYRQLPEEGLKFMVYLQKENIIDESGMPKERFSAEFPKEGPSILRIQQVVRGDSAAYFCASSPPDGSTDTQYFGPGTRLTVL.

The chain is built from TRBV5-4 and TRBJ1-5; D uncertain. This CDR3 has 15 amino acids. CDR1 and CDR2 (germline): SGHNT, YYREEE (reference sequence). The V end was cut by 0 bases, the J end by 0 bases, with 7 bases between. The CDR3 spells CASSLGGDSNQPQHF. The CDR3 bases are TGTGCCAGCAGCTTGGGTGGAGATAGCAATCAGCCCCAGCATTTT.

This chain joins TRBV2 and TRBJ1-4; D ambiguous. CDR1 and CDR2 (germline): SNHLY, FYNNEI. There are 15 residues in the CDR3. Deletions cut 7 bases from V and 12 bases from J, with 24 bases between. The CDR3 DNA follows: TGTGCCAGCAATGGTATGATAACAAGGAAAGTGGAACTGTTTTTT. Amino acid sequence: CASNGMITRKVELFF.

V usage is TRBV7-2 and J usage is TRBJ2-7; 11 bases agree with TRBD1. V shed 1 base, J shed 4 bases, and the junction held 6 bases outside the gene matches. Germline CDR1 is SGHTA and CDR2 is FQGNSA. CDR3 length: 16 amino acids. CDR3 sequence (DNA): TGTGCCAGCAGCTTAGAAGGACAGGGGGCAGGGTACGAGCAGTACTTC. Translating it yields CASSLEGQGAGYEQYF.

The chain employs TRBV7-9 and TRBJ2-3; either TRBD1 or TRBD2 may fit D (5 bases each). Germline CDR1 is SEHNR and CDR2 is FQNEAQ (reference sequence). The CDR3 covers 15 residues. V was clipped by 5 bases and J by 5 bases, with 17 bases between them. In DNA, the CDR3 is TGTGCCAGCAGCCCCAGAGGGGCCGCGGGAGATACGCAGTATTTT. This codes for CASSPRGAAGDTQYF.

On this clone itself: This could be a read error, since a much larger clone is one nucleotide away. Distinct nucleotide sequences in the sample also encode this CDR3. V gene TRBV7-2 combines with J gene TRBJ1-1, with a tentative D call TRBD1 (5 bases). The V gene's germline CDR1 is SGHTA and CDR2 FQGNSA. The CDR3 extends over 18 amino acids. The V and J ends lost 0 bases and 2 bases respectively, with 19 bases between them. This chain's CDR3 is CASSLALFPGGTNTEAFF. CDR3 coding DNA: TGTGCCAGCAGCTTAGCGCTTTTCCCCGGGGGAACTAACACTGAAGCTTTCTTT.

This clone rates as medium-sized. The genes are TRBV19 and TRBJ2-2; perhaps TRBD1 as D (6 bases). This CDR3 spans 15 amino acids. Trimming shortened V by 7 bases and J by 5 bases, and 17 bases separated the two germline ends. Germline lookup yields CDR1 LNHDA and CDR2 SQIVND (reference sequence). The CDR3, as DNA: TGTGCCAGTACTAGCACCGGGACAATTACCGGGGAGCTGTTTTTT. It translates to CASTSTGTITGELFF.

The chain has TRBV19 and TRBJ2-7, with 10 bases aligning to TRBD2. V shed 4 bases, J shed 0 bases, and the junction held 3 bases outside the gene matches. This CDR3 contains 15 residues. Germline loops: CDR1 LNHDA, CDR2 SQIVND (reference sequence). This CDR3 reads CASSRSSGSSYEQYF. For the CDR3, the DNA is TGTGCCAGTAGTAGATCTAGCGGGAGCTCCTACGAGCAGTACTTC.

This chain connects TRBV27 to TRBJ2-1, with D maybe TRBD2 (6 bases). Per the germline V gene, CDR1 is MNHEY and CDR2 is SMNVEV (reference sequence). Trimming removed 5 bases at V and 6 bases at J, with 14 bases between. This CDR3 has 14 residues. The CDR3 sequence: CASSRDSAGNEQFF. DNA of the CDR3: TGTGCCAGCAGTAGGGACTCAGCTGGCAATGAGCAGTTCTTC.

The chain links TRBV2 to TRBJ1-5; 7 bases fit TRBD1. Germline CDR1 SNHLY, CDR2 FYNNEI. This CDR3 has 16 amino acids. The V and J ends lost 6 bases and 2 bases, in that order; junction bases with no gene match: 10. CDR3 in amino acids: CASRGETGYGNQPQHF. The CDR3 DNA follows: TGTGCCAGCAGGGGGGAGACAGGGTATGGCAATCAGCCCCAGCATTTT. Looking up the rest from reference TRBV2 and TRBJ1-5 gives the full variable domain: EPEVTQTPSHQVTQMGQEVILRCVPISNHLYFYWYRQILGQKVEFLVSFYNNEISEKSEIFDDQFSVERPDGSNFTLKIRSTKLEDSAMYFCASRGETGYGNQPQHFGDGTRLSIL.

V is TRBV10-2 and J is TRBJ2-7; D is possibly TRBD1 or TRBD2 (5 bases each). With 8 bases removed from V and 6 bases from J, the gap between germline ends came to 14 bases. The CDR3 has 12 residues. The germline CDR1 and CDR2 sequences are WSHSY and SAAADI. The CDR3 sequence: CASWDGAGEQYF. The DNA for the CDR3 is TGCGCCAGCTGGGACGGTGCGGGCGAGCAGTACTTC.

The chain links TRBV19 to TRBJ1-1; D may be TRBD1 (6 bases). The CDR3 runs 15 residues. V lost 4 bases and J lost 0, with 12 bases in between. The germline V gene encodes CDR1 LNHDA and CDR2 SQIVND (reference sequence). The CDR3 region has the DNA TGTGCCAGTAGTAGGGGGCGGGGAGTGAACACTGAAGCTTTCTTT. This codes for CASSRGRGVNTEAFF.

V and J are TRBV27 and TRBJ2-2; D is undetermined. Germline loops: CDR1 MNHEY, CDR2 SMNVEV (reference sequence). There are 14 residues in the CDR3. V was shortened by 1 base and J by 6 bases, with 9 bases between the two germline ends. The CDR3 sequence is CASSLFVLAGELFF. CDR3 coding DNA: TGTGCCAGCAGTTTATTTGTTCTGGCCGGGGAGCTGTTTTTT.

The chain has TRBV6-5 and TRBJ1-1, with D unclear. This CDR3 comprises 14 residues. V was cut by 0 bases and J by 4 bases, with 9 bases left in between. Germline V gives CDR1 MNHEY, CDR2 SVGAGI. CDR3 residues: CASSYSLGTTEAFF. The CDR3 nucleotides read TGTGCCAGCAGTTACTCGCTAGGTACCACTGAAGCTTTCTTT.

V and J are TRBV9 and TRBJ1-5, with no clear D. Trimming cost V 0 bases and J 0 bases, with 7 bases left between them. This CDR3 is built from 15 residues. Germline loops: CDR1 SGDLS, CDR2 YYNGEE. The DNA of the CDR3 is TGTGCCAGCAGCGTAGGCAGCTATAGCAATCAGCCCCAGCATTTT. This sequence encodes CASSVGSYSNQPQHF.

The chain combines TRBV4-1 with TRBJ2-3; D ambiguous. This CDR3 region has 12 residues. Germline loops: CDR1 MGHRA, CDR2 YSYEKL. V was clipped by 5 bases and J by 5 bases, with 8 bases between them. The CDR3 sequence: CASSSLRDTQYF. Written as DNA, the CDR3 is TGCGCCAGCAGCTCTCTAAGAGATACGCAGTATTTT.

The sample holds many counts of this clone. The chain carries TRBV7-6 and TRBJ1-1; no firm D call. The germline CDR1 and CDR2 sequences are SGHVS and FNYEAQ. The CDR3 is made up of 15 amino acids. Trimming took 5 bases from V and 3 from J, leaving 16 bases between them. CDR3 loop: CASSPRPLGDTEAFF. In nucleotides, the CDR3 is TGTGCCAGCAGCCCCAGGCCCCTTGGAGACACTGAAGCTTTCTTT.